These T cell receptor beta chains were read from a single sample in a study of T cells after somatic rescue of genetic block. Assay used: immunoSEQ multiplex PCR; TCRdb lists only in-frame clones, some missing. Here the sample spans about 12,000 clones, approximately 80% being singletons. Sequencing was done on a sample of peripheral blood mononuclear cells (PBMCs). These receptor sequences come from a boy aged 5-17 years. Both conserved end residues are part of each CDR3. A D gene is named only where the DNA matches it firmly. Clone size is given for some rows only: seen once, a few or many times, or a class if the clone is expanded.

j_gene: TRBJ1-1
d_gene: NA
v_gene: TRBV6-5
abundance: NA
CDR3nt: TGTGCCAGCAGTTACGGAGGGCTCGACACTGAAGCTTTCTTT
CDR3aa: CASSYGGLDTEAFF

j_gene: TRBJ1-4
d_gene: NA
v_gene: TRBV28
abundance: NA
CDR3nt: TGTGCCAGCAGTTTAGGGGGCTCGACTAATGAAAAACTGTTTTTT
CDR3aa: CASSLGGSTNEKLFF

j_gene: TRBJ1-1
d_gene: NA
v_gene: TRBV7-9
abundance: NA
CDR3nt: TGTGCCAGCAGCTTAACTGGGCTAGAAGCTTTCTTT
CDR3aa: CASSLTGLEAFF

j_gene: TRBJ2-4
d_gene: TRBD2
v_gene: TRBV19
abundance: NA
CDR3nt: TGTGCCAGTAGTATAGATGGGACTAGTTATCATCTGGCCAAAAACATTCAGTACTTC
CDR3aa: CASSIDGTSYHLAKNIQYF

j_gene: TRBJ2-3
d_gene: NA
v_gene: TRBV7-6
abundance: NA
CDR3nt: TGTGCCAGCAGCCCTTTAACTAGCACAGATACGCAGTATTTT
CDR3aa: CASSPLTSTDTQYF

j_gene: TRBJ1-1
d_gene: NA
v_gene: TRBV13
abundance: NA
CDR3nt: TGTGCCAGCAGCTTTAGGACTGAAGCTTTCTTT
CDR3aa: CASSFRTEAFF

j_gene: TRBJ1-5
d_gene: NA
v_gene: TRBV19
abundance: NA
CDR3nt: TGTGCCAGTAGTAGTCGGACGGGGGCCGAAAATCAGCCCCAGCATTTT
CDR3aa: CASSSRTGAENQPQHF

j_gene: TRBJ1-3
d_gene: NA
v_gene: TRBV7-2
abundance: NA
CDR3nt: TGTGCCAGCAGCTTAGTTACGACAGCTCGGAACACCATATATTTT
CDR3aa: CASSLVTTARNTIYF

j_gene: TRBJ1-2
d_gene: TRBD1
v_gene: TRBV9
abundance: NA
CDR3nt: TGTGCCAGCAGCGTAGTCGGGACAGATGGCTACACCTTC
CDR3aa: CASSVVGTDGYTF

j_gene: TRBJ2-1
d_gene: TRBD1
v_gene: TRBV4-3
abundance: NA
CDR3nt: TGCGCCAGCAGCCTAGACAGGGGCAGATTAGGGCAGTTCTTC
CDR3aa: CASSLDRGRLGQFF

j_gene: TRBJ2-2
d_gene: NA
v_gene: TRBV23-1
abundance: NA
CDR3nt: TGCGCCAGCAGTCGATGCAGGGGAAGGACCGGGGAGCTGTTTTTT
CDR3aa: CASSRCRGRTGELFF

j_gene: TRBJ2-5
d_gene: TRBD1
v_gene: TRBV5-1
abundance: NA
CDR3nt: TGCGCCAGCAGCTCCGACAGGGGGCGAGTAGAGACCCAGTACTTC
CDR3aa: CASSSDRGRVETQYF

j_gene: TRBJ2-7
d_gene: NA
v_gene: TRBV6-6
abundance: medium-sized
CDR3nt: TGTGCCAGCAGTTACTCGCGGGCCAGGGGTTACGAGCAGTACTTC
CDR3aa: CASSYSRARGYEQYF

j_gene: TRBJ1-5
d_gene: NA
v_gene: TRBV7-8
abundance: NA
CDR3nt: TGTGCCAGCAGCGTAAGTACAGCAGGGCTTGGCAATCAGCCCCAGCATTTT
CDR3aa: CASSVSTAGLGNQPQHF

j_gene: TRBJ2-2
d_gene: TRBD2
v_gene: TRBV7-8
abundance: NA
CDR3nt: TGTGCCAGCAGCTCCGGGAGGGACACCGGGGAGCTGTTTTTT
CDR3aa: CASSSGRDTGELFF

j_gene: TRBJ2-5
d_gene: TRBD1
v_gene: TRBV7-6
abundance: NA
CDR3nt: TGTGCCAGCAGGACAGGGGGCTCACAAGAGACCCAGTACTTC
CDR3aa: CASRTGGSQETQYF

j_gene: TRBJ2-7
d_gene: NA
v_gene: TRBV20-1
abundance: NA
CDR3nt: TGCAGTGCTAAGGAAGTCCTCGAGCAGTACTTC
CDR3aa: CSAKEVLEQYF

j_gene: TRBJ2-7
d_gene: NA
v_gene: TRBV15
abundance: NA
CDR3nt: TGTGCCACCAGCAGAGGAGACTACGGGCAGTACTTC
CDR3aa: CATSRGDYGQYF

j_gene: TRBJ2-7
d_gene: NA
v_gene: TRBV14
abundance: NA
CDR3nt: TGTGCCAGCAGCCAAGGAGGAGGATTCTACGAGCAGTACTTC
CDR3aa: CASSQGGGFYEQYF

j_gene: TRBJ2-7
d_gene: TRBD2
v_gene: TRBV11-2
abundance: NA
CDR3nt: TGTGCCAGCAGCTTTTCGGGGGGCGAGCAGTACTTC
CDR3aa: CASSFSGGEQYF

j_gene: TRBJ2-1
d_gene: TRBD2
v_gene: TRBV5-5
abundance: NA
CDR3nt: TGTGCCAGCAGCTTGTCTAGCGGGAGTTCAAATGAGCAGTTCTTC
CDR3aa: CASSLSSGSSNEQFF

j_gene: TRBJ2-1
d_gene: NA
v_gene: TRBV11-2
abundance: NA
CDR3nt: TGTGCCAGCAGCTTAGATCCCAGGGTCCACTCCTACAATGAGCAGTTCTTC
CDR3aa: CASSLDPRVHSYNEQFF